This TCR beta chain was captured by sequencing in a study of T cells in Graves' hyperthyroidism and ophthalmopathy. Amplification yielded TCR beta CDR3 regions, with RNA transcripts as the source. When the TCR CDR3 underwent first-round RT-PCR, the HTBI primer set was used. TCRdb reprocessed the multiplex PCR reads with MiXCR, giving one entry per CDR3 protein. The table lists 150,000 or so distinct CDR3 sequences, less than 25% of them singletons. This clonotype was seen only a few times. The V gene end was trimmed by 2 bases and the J gene end by 9 bases; junction bases not matched to a gene: 7. Per germline, CDR1 MNHEY and CDR2 SVGAGI. The CDR3 loop spans 15 amino acids.

The sequence came from a woman between 45 and 60 years old with Graves' hyperthyroidism that later progressed to Graves' ophthalmopathy. Source material: blood. The chain uses TRBV6-5 and TRBJ1-6, with 7 bases matching TRBD1. CDR3 coding DNA: TGTGCCAGCAGTTACCTCAGGGGGGAAGGTTCACCCCTCCACTTT. Amino acids: CASSYLRGEGSPLHF.